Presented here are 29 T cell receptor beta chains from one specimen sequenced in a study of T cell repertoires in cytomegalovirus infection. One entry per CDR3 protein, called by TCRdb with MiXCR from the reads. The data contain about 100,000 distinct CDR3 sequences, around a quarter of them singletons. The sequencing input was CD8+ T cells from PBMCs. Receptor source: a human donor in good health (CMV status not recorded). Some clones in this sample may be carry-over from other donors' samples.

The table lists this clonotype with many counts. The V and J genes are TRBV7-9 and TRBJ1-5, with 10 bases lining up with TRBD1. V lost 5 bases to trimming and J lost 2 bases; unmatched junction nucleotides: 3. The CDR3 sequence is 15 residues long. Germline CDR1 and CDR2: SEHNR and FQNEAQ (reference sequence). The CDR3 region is CASSPGTGGNQPQHF. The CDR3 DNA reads TGTGCCAGCAGCCCAGGGACAGGGGGCAATCAGCCCCAGCATTTT.

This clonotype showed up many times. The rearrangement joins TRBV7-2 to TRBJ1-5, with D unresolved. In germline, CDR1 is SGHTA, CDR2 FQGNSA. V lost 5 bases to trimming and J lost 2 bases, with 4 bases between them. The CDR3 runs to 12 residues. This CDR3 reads CASSQGNQPQHF. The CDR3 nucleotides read TGTGCCAGCAGCCAGGGCAATCAGCCCCAGCATTTT.

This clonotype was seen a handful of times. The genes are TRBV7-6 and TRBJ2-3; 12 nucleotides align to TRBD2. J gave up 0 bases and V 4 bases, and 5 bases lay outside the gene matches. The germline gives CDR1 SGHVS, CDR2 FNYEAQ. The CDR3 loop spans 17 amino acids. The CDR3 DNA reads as TGTGCCAGCAGCTACCCGACTAGCGGGGGAAGCACAGATACGCAGTATTTT. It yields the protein CASSYPTSGGSTDTQYF.

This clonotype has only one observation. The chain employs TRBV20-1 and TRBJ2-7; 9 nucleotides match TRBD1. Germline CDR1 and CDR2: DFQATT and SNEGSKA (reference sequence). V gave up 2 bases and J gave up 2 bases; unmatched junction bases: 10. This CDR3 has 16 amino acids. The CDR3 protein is CSARPALGQGAYEQYF. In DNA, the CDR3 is TGCAGTGCTAGACCGGCGTTGGGACAGGGAGCCTACGAGCAGTACTTC.

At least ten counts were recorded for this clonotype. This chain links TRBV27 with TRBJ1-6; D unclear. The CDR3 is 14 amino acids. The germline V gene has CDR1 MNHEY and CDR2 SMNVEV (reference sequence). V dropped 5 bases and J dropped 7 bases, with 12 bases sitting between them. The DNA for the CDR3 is TGTGCCAGCAGTCAGGCGGGCAGAAATTCACCCCTCCACTTT. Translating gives CASSQAGRNSPLHF.

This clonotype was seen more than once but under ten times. CDR3 in amino acids: CASSIEQRELGNEQFF. CDR3 bases: TGTGCCAGTAGTATAGAGCAGCGGGAGTTGGGCAATGAGCAGTTCTTC. The gene calls are TRBV19 and TRBJ2-1; TRBD2 matches at 8 bases. Germline V gene lookup returns CDR1 LNHDA and CDR2 SQIVND (reference sequence). This CDR3 contains 16 residues. V dropped 0 bases and J dropped 6; count of bases not matched to a gene: 7.

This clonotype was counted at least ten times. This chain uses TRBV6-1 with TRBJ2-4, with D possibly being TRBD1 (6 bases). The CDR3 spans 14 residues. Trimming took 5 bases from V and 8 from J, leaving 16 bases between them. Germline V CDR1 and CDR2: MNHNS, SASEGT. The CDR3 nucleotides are TGTGCCAGCAGTCTTTGGCGACAGGTTGACATTCAGTACTTC. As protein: CASSLWRQVDIQYF.

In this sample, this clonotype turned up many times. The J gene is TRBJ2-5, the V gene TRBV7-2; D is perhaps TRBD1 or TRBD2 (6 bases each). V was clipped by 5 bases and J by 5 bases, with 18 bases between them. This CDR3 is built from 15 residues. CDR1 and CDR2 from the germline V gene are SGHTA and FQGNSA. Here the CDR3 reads CASSPKVTGAETQYF. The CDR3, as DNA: TGTGCCAGCAGCCCCAAAGTTACGGGGGCGGAGACCCAGTACTTC.

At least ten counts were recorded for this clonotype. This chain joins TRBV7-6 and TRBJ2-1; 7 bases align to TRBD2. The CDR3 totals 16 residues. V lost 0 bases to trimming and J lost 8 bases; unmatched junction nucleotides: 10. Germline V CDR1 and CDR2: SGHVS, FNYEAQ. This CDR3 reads CASSLASGPGRDEQFF. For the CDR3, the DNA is TGTGCCAGCAGCTTAGCGTCGGGGCCAGGGAGGGATGAGCAGTTCTTC.

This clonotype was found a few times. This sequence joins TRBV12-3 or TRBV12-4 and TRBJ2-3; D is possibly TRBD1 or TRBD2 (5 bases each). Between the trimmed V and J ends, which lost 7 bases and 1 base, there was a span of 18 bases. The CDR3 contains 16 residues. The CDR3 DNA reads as TGTGCCAGCACCTCCTGGGACCGGGCCCGCACAGATACGCAGTATTTT. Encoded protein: CASTSWDRARTDTQYF.

The CDR3 sequence is CASSLEGLAGNNEQFF. CDR3 bases: TGTGCCAGCAGCCTAGAAGGACTAGCGGGGAACAATGAGCAGTTCTTC. J is TRBJ2-1 and V is TRBV7-2, with TRBD2 identical over 12 bases. With V trimmed by 5 bases and J by 5 bases, 7 bases remained unmatched. Germline V CDR1 and CDR2: SGHTA, FQGNSA. CDR3 size: 16 residues.

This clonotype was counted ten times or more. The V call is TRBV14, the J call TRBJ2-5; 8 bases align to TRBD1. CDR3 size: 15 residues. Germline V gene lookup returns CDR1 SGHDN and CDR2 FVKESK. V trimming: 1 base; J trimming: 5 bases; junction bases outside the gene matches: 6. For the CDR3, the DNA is TGTGCCAGCAGCCAAGCCAGGGGGCGACGGGAGACCCAGTACTTC. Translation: CASSQARGRRETQYF.

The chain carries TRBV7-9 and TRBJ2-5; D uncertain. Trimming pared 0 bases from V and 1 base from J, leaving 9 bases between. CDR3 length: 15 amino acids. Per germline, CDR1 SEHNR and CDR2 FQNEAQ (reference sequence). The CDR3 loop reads CASSLAAEIQETQYF. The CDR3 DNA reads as TGTGCCAGCAGCTTAGCGGCAGAAATCCAAGAGACCCAGTACTTC.

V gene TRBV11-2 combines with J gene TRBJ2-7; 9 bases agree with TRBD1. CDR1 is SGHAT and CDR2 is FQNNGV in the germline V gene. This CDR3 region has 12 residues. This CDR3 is CAAGTGLPEQYF. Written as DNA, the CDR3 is TGTGCAGCGGGGACAGGGCTTCCCGAGCAGTACTTC. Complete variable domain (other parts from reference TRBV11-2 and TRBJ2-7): EAGVAQSPRYKIIEKRQSVAFWCNPISGHATLYWYQQILGQGPKLLIQFQNNGVVDDSQLPKDRFSAERLKGVDSTLKIQPAKLEDSAVYLCAAGTGLPEQYFGPGTRLTVT.

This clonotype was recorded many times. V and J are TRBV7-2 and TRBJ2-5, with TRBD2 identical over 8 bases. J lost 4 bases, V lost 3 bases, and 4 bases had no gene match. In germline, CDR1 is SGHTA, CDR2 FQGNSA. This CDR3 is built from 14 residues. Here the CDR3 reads CASSFGGAGETQYF. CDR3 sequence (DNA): TGTGCCAGCAGCTTCGGGGGGGCAGGAGAGACCCAGTACTTC.

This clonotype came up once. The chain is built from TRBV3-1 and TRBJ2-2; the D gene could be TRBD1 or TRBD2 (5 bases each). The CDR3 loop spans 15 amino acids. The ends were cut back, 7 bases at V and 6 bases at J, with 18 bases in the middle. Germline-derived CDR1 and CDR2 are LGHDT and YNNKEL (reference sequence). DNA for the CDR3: TGTGCCAGCAACCAGGCCGGGGCTGCGCCCGGGGAGCTGTTTTTT. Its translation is CASNQAGAAPGELFF.

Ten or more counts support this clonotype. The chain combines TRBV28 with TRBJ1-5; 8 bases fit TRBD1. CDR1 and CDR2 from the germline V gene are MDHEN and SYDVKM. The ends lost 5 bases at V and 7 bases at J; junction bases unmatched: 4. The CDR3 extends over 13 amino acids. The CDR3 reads CASSRQGRQPQHF. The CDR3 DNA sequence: TGTGCCAGCAGTCGACAGGGGAGGCAGCCCCAGCATTTT.

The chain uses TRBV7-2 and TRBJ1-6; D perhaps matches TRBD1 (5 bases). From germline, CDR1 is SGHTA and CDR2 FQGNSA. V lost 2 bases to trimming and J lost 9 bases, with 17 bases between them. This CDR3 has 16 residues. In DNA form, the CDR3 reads TGTGCCAGCAGCTTATTTCGGGCAGGGAATGGTTCACCCCTCCACTTT. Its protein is CASSLFRAGNGSPLHF.

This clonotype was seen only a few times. DNA for the CDR3: TGCAGTGCTTCACCTAGCGGGAGAGGTGAGCAGTTCTTC. This translates into CSASPSGRGEQFF. This sequence joins TRBV20-1 and TRBJ2-1; 10 bases are a match to TRBD2. The germline V gene encodes CDR1 DFQATT and CDR2 SNEGSKA (reference sequence). CDR3 length: 13 residues. The J segment lost 9 bases and the V segment lost 5 bases, leaving 7 bases of the junction unmatched.

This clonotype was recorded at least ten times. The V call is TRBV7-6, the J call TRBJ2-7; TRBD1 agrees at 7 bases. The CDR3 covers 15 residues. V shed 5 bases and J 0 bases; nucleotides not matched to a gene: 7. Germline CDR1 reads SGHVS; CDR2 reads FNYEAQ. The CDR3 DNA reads TGTGCCAGCAGCCCTAAACAGGGGACCTCCTACGAGCAGTACTTC. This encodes CASSPKQGTSYEQYF.

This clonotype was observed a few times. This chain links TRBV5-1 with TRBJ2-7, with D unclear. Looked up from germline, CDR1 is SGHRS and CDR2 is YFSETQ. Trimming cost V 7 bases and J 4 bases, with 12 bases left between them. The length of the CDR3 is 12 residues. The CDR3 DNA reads TGCGCCAGCGGCTACGCCAGGTACGAGCAGTACTTC. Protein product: CASGYARYEQYF.

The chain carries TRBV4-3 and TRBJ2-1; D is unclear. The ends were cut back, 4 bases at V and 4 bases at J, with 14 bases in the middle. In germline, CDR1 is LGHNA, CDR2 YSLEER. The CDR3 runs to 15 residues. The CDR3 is CASSPSSPNYNEQFF. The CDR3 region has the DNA TGCGCCAGCAGCCCATCTTCCCCCAATTACAATGAGCAGTTCTTC.

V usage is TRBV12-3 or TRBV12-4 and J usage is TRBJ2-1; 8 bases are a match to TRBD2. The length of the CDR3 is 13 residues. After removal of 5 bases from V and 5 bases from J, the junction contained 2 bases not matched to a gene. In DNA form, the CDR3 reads TGTGCCAGCAGTCATAGCGGGAACAATGAGCAGTTCTTC. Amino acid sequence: CASSHSGNNEQFF.

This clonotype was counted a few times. CDR3 nucleotides: TGTGCTAGTGGTTTGGGTGGAAACACCATATATTTT. Its protein product is CASGLGGNTIYF. This sequence joins TRBV12-5 and TRBJ1-3; D is undetermined. The CDR3 is 12 amino acids. V lost 1 base and J lost 3, with 1 base in between. CDR1 LGHNT and CDR2 FRNRAP come from the germline V gene.

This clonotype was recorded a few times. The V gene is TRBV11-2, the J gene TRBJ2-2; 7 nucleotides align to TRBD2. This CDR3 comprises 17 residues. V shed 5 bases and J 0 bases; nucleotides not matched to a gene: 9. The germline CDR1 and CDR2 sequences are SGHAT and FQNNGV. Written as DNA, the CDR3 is TGTGCCAGCAGCCCTAAGGCTAGCGGAGCGAACACCGGGGAGCTGTTTTTT. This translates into CASSPKASGANTGELFF.

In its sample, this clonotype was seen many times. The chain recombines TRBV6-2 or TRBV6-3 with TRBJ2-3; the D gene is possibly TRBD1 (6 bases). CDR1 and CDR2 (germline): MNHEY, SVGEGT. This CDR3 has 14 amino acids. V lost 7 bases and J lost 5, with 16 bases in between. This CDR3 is CASTLQGPKDTQYF. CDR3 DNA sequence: TGTGCCAGCACCCTACAGGGTCCCAAAGATACGCAGTATTTT.

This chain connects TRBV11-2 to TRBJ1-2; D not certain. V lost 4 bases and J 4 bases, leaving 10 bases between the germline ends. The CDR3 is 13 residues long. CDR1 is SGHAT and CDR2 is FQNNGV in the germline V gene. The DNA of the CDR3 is TGTGCCAGCAGCTCCGGGTTGGGCTATGGCTACACCTTC. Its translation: CASSSGLGYGYTF. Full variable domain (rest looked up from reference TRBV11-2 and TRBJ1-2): EAGVAQSPRYKIIEKRQSVAFWCNPISGHATLYWYQQILGQGPKLLIQFQNNGVVDDSQLPKDRFSAERLKGVDSTLKIQPAKLEDSAVYLCASSSGLGYGYTFGSGTRLTVV.

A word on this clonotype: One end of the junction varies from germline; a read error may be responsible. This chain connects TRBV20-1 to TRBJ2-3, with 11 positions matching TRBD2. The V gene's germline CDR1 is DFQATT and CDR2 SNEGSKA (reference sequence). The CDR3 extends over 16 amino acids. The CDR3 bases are TGCAGTGCTAGTAGACTAGCGGGGCTCCCTCCGGATACGCGGTATTTT. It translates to CSASRLAGLPPDTRYF.

Written as DNA, the CDR3 is TGTGCCAGCAGCTTAAGGACTAGCGGGAGTAGCTATGAGCAGTTCTTC. Translated, it gives CASSLRTSGSSYEQFF. The gene calls are TRBV7-9 and TRBJ2-1; TRBD2 matches at 13 bases. Germline V gives CDR1 SEHNR, CDR2 FQNEAQ (reference sequence). This CDR3 spans 16 amino acids. V lost 2 bases and J lost 8; bases outside the gene matches: 6. The entire variable domain, with the rest obtained from reference TRBV7-9 and TRBJ2-1, is as follows: DTGVSQNPRHKITKRGQNVTFRCDPISEHNRLYWYRQTLGQGPEFLTYFQNEAQLEKSRLLSDRFSAERPKGSFSTLEIQRTEQGDSAMYLCASSLRTSGSSYEQFFGPGTRLTVL.